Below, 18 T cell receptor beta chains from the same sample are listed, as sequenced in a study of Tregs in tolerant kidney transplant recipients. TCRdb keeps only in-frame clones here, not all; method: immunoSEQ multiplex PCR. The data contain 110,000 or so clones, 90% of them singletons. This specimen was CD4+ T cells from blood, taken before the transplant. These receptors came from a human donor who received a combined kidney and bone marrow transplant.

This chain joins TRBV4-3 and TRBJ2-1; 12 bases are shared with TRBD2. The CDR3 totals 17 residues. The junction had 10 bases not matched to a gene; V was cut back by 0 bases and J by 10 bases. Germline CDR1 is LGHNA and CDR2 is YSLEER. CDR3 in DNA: TGCGCCAGCAGCCAAGATCCCCTAGCGGGAGGGCGCAGCGAGCAGTTCTTC. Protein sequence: CASSQDPLAGGRSEQFF.

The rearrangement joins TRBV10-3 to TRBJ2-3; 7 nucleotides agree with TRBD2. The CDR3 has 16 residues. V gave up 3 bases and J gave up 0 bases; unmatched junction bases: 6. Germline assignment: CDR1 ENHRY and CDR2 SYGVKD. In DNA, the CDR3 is TGTGCCATCAGTGAAGGGCGGGGGACTAGCACAGATACGCAGTATTTT. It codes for CAISEGRGTSTDTQYF.

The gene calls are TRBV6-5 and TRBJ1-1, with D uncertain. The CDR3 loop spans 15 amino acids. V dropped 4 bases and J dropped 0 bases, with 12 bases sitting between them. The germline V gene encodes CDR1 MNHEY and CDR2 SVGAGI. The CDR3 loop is CASSWSAGMNTEAFF. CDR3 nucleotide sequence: TGTGCCAGCAGTTGGTCCGCCGGGATGAACACTGAAGCTTTCTTT.

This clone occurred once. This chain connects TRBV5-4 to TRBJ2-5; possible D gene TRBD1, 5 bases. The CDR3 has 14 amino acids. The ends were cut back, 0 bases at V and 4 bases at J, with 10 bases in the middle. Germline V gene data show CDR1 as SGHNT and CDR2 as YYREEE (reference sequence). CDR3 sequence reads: CASSLDLGRETQYF. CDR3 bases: TGTGCCAGCAGCTTGGACTTGGGGCGAGAGACCCAGTACTTC.

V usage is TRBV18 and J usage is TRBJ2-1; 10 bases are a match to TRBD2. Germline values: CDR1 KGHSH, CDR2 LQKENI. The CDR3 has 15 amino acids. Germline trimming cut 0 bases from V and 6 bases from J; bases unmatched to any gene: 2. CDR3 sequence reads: CASSPPSGGANEQFF. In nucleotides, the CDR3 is TGTGCCAGCTCACCACCGAGCGGGGGGGCCAATGAGCAGTTCTTC.

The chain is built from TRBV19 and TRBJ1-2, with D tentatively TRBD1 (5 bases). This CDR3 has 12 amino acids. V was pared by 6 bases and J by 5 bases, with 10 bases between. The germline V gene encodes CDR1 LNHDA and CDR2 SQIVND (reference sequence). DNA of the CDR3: TGTGCCAGTAGGGAAAGGGGTTATGGCTACACCTTC. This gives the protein CASRERGYGYTF.

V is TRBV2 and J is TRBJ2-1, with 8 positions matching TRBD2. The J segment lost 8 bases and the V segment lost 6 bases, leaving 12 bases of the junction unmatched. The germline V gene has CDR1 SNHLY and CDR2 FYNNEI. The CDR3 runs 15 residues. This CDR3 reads CASSAFGGVIDEQFF. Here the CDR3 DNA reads TGTGCCAGCAGCGCCTTCGGGGGGGTAATTGATGAGCAGTTCTTC.

CDR3 bases: TGTGCCAGCAGCTCGTCCAGGGGCATGGGTTACGAGCAGTACTTC. Translating gives CASSSSRGMGYEQYF. J is TRBJ2-7 and V is TRBV7-9, with TRBD1 as a possible D gene (6 bases). Trimming took off 4 bases at V and 4 bases at J, with 17 bases between the two ends. From germline, CDR1 is SEHNR and CDR2 FQNEAQ (reference sequence). The CDR3 is 15 residues long.

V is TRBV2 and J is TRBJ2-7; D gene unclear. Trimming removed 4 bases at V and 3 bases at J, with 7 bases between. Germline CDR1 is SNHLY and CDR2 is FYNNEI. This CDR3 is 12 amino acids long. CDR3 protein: CASSVNSYEQYF. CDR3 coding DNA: TGTGCCAGCAGTGTTAACAGCTACGAGCAGTACTTC.

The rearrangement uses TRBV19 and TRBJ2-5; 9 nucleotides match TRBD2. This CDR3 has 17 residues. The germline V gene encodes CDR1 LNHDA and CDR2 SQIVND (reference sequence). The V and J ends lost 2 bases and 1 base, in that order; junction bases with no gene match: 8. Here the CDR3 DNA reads TGTGCCAGTAGTATAAGGGCTAGCGGGGACCCCCAAGAGACCCAGTACTTC. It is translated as CASSIRASGDPQETQYF.

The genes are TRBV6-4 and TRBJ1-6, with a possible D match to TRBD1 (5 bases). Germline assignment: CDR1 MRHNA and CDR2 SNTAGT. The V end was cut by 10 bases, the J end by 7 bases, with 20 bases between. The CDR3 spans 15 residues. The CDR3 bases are TGTGCCACCGCGAGGACGGGGGATATGAATTCACCCCTCCACTTT. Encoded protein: CATARTGDMNSPLHF.

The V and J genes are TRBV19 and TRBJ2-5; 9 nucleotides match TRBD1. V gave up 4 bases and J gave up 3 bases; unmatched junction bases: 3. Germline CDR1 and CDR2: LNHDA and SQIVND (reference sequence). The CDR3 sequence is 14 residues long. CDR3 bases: TGTGCCAGTAGTAGATGGACAGGGGAAGAGACCCAGTACTTC. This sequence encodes CASSRWTGEETQYF.

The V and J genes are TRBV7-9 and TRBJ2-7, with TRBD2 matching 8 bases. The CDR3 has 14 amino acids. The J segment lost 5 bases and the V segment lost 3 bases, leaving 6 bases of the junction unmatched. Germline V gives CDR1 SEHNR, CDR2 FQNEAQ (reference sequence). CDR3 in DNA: TGTGCCAGCAGCTTGGACGGGGGGGCTCACGAGCAGTACTTC. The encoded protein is CASSLDGGAHEQYF.

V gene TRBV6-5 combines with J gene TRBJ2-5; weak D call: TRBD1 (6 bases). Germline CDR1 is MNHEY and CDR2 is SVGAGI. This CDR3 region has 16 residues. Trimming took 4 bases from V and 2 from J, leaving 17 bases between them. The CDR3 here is CASSSFGQPKQETQYF. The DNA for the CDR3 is TGTGCCAGCAGTTCCTTCGGACAGCCGAAGCAAGAGACCCAGTACTTC.

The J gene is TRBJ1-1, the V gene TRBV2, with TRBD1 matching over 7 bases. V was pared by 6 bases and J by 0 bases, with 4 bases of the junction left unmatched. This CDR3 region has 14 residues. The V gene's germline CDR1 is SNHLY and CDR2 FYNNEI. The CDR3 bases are TGTGCCAGCAGCGGACAGGCCATGAACACTGAAGCTTTCTTT. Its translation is CASSGQAMNTEAFF.

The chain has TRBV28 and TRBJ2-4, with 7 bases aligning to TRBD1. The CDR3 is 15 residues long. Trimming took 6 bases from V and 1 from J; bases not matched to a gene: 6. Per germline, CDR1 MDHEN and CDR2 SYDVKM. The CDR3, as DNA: TGTGCCAGCAGAAAGGGGGCCCTGGCCAAAAACATTCAGTACTTC. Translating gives CASRKGALAKNIQYF.

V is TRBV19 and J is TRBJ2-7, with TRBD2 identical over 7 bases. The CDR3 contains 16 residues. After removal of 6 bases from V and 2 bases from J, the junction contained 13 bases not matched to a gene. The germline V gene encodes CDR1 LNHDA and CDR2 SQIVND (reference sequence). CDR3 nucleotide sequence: TGTGCCAGTAGCGTGGGAGGGAAGGGTAGGGCCTACGAGCAGTACTTC. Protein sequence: CASSVGGKGRAYEQYF.

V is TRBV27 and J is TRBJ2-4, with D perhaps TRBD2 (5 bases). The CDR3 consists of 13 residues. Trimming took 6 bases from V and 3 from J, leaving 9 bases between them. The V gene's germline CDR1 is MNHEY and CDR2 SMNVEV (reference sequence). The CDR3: CASRARGKNIQYF. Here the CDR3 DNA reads TGTGCCAGCAGGGCCCGGGGCAAAAACATTCAGTACTTC.